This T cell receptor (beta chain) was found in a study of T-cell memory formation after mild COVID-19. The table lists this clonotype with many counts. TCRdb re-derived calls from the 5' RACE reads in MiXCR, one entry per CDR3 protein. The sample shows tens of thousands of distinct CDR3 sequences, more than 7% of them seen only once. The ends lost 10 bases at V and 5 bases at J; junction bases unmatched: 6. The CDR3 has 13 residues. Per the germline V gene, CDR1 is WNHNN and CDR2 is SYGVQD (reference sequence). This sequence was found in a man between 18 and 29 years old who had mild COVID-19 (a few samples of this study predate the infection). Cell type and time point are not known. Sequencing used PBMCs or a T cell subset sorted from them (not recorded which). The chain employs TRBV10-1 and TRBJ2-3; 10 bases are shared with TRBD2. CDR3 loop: CATGTSVEDTQYF. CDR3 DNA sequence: TGCGCCACGGGGACTAGCGTTGAAGATACGCAGTATTTT.